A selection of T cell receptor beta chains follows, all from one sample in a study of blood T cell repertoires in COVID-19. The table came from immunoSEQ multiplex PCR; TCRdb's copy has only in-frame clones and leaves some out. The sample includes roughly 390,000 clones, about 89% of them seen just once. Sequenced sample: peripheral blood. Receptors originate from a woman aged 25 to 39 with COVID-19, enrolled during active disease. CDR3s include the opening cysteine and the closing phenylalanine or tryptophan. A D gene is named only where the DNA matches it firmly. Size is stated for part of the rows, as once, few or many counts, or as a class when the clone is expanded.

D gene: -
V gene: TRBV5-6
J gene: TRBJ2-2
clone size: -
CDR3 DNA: TGTGCCAGCAGCTTGGTGTCTTCAGGGAACACCGGGGAGCTGTTTTTT
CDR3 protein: CASSLVSSGNTGELFF

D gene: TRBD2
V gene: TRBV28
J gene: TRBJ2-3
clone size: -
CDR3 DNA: TGTGCCAGCAGTTTAAGGCGGATAGGGGCGGGAGGGCCAGGAGATACGCAGTATTTT
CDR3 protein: CASSLRRIGAGGPGDTQYF

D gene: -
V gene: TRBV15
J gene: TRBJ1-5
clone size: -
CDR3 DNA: TGTGCCACCAGCATTCCTCAGGGGAATCAGCCCCAGCATTTT
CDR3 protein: CATSIPQGNQPQHF

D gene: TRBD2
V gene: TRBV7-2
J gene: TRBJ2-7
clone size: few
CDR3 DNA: TGTGCCAGCAGGTCGAGCGGGAGGGCCGTCGAGCAGTACTTC
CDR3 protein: CASRSSGRAVEQYF

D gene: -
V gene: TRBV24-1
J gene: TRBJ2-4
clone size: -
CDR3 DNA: TGTGCCACCAGTGATGCCGCGGAGGGACCTCAAAACATTCAGTACTTC
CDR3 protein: CATSDAAEGPQNIQYF

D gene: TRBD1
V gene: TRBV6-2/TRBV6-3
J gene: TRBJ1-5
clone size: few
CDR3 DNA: TGTGCCAGCAGCCCTTCCGGGACAGGGTGGAATCAGCCCCAGCATTTT
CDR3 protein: CASSPSGTGWNQPQHF

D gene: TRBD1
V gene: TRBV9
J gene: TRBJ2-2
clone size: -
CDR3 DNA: TGTGCCAGCAGCCCCCGTGGGACAGGTCGAACCGGGGAGCTGTTTTTT
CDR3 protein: CASSPRGTGRTGELFF

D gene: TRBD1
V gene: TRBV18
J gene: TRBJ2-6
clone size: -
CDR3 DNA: TGTGCCAGCTCACCATTCGGGGACAGCCACTCTGGGGCCAACGTCCTGACTTTC
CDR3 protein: CASSPFGDSHSGANVLTF

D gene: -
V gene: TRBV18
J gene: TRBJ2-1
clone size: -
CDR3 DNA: TGTGCCAGCTCACCACTCGGAGTTGAGTACAATGAGCAGTTCTTC
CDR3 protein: CASSPLGVEYNEQFF

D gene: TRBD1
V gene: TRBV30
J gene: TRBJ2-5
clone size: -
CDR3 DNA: TGTGCCTGGAGTGTGGGACAGTATGGGGCCCAGTACTTC
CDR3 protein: CAWSVGQYGAQYF

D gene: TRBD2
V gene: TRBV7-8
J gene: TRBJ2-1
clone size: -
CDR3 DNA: TGTGCCAGCAGCTTAACTCTACTAGCGGGGGGGTACAATGAGCAGTTCTTC
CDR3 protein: CASSLTLLAGGYNEQFF

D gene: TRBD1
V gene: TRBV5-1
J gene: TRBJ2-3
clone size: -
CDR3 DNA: TGCGCCAGCAGCTTGGGGACAGGGGGACCTAGCACAGATACGCAGTATTTT
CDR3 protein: CASSLGTGGPSTDTQYF

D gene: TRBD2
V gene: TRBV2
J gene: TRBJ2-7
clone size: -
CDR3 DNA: TGTGCCAGCAGTGGGGGCGGGAGCCTCTACGAGCAGTACTTC
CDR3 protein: CASSGGGSLYEQYF

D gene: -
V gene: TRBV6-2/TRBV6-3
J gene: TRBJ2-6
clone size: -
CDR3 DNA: TGTGCCAGCAGTTTAGAGCCTGGGGCCAACGTCCTGACTTTC
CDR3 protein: CASSLEPGANVLTF

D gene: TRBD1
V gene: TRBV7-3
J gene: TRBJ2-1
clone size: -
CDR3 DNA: TGTGCCAGCAGCCCACTCGGGACAGGGTATGAGCAGTTCTTC
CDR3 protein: CASSPLGTGYEQFF

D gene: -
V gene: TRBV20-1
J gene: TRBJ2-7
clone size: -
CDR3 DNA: TGCAGTGCTAGTTCAGCGCGGGGTTACGAGCAGTACTTC
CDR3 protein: CSASSARGYEQYF

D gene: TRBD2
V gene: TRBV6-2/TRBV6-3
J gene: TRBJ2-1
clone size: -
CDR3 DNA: TGTGCCAGCAGTTACACAGCCGACCCTAGCGGACCCTACAATGAGCAGTTCTTC
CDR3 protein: CASSYTADPSGPYNEQFF

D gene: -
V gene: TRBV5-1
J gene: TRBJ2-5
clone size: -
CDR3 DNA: TGCGCCAGCCACCCTTTAGTGGCGGGGCAAGAGACCCAGTACTTC
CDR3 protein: CASHPLVAGQETQYF

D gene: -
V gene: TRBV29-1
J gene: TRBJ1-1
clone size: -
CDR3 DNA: TGCAGCGTTGGTCGGGGAACTGAAGCTTTCTTT
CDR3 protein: CSVGRGTEAFF

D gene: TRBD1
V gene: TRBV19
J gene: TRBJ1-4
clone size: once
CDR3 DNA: TGTGCCAGTAGTATTCCCCCGACAGGGAGAGGTGAAAAACTGTTTTTT
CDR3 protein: CASSIPPTGRGEKLFF

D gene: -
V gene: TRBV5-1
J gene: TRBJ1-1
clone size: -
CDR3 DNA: TGCGCCAGCAGCTTGGGACAGGAAAGGGCTTTCTTT
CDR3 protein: CASSLGQERAFF

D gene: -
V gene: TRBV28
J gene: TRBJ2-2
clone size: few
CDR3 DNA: TGTGCCACCCATCAGGTGGCCACCGGGGAGCTGTTTTTT
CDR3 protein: CATHQVATGELFF

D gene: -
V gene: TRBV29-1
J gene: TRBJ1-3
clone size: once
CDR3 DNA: TGCAGCGTTGGTGGAGGGACTGGAAACACCATATATTTT
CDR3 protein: CSVGGGTGNTIYF

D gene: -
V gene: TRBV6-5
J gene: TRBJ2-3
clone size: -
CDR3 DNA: TGTGCCAGCAGTTCAGGTACAGATACGCAGTATTTT
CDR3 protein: CASSSGTDTQYF

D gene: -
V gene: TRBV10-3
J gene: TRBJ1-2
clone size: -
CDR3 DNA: TGTGCCATCAGTGAACAATCAGGGCATAGAACTAACTATGGCTACACCTTC
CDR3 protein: CAISEQSGHRTNYGYTF

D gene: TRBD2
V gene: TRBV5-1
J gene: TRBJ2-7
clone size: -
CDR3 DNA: TGCGCCAGCAGCCCGGGACTAGCGGGAGTCGGGGAGCAGTACTTC
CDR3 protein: CASSPGLAGVGEQYF

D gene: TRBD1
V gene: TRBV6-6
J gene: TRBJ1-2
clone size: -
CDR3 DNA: TGTGCCAGCAGACCGGGAGGGCAGGGGGTTGGCTATGGCTACACCTTC
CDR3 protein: CASRPGGQGVGYGYTF

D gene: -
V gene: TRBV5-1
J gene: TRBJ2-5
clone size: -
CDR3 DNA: TGCGCCAGCACACCCTACGGGGGAAAGACCCAGTACTTC
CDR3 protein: CASTPYGGKTQYF

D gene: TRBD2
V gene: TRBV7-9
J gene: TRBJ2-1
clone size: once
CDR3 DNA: TGTGCCAGCAGCTCCCCCCCCCTAGGACTAGCGGGAGATCCAGAGCAGTTCTTC
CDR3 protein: CASSSPPLGLAGDPEQFF

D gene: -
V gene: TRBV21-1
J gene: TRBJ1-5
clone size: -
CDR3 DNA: TGTGCCAGCCGATTCGCCGCCAGTCAGCCCCAGCATTTT
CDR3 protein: CASRFAASQPQHF

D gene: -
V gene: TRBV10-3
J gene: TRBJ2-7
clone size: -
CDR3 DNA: TGTGCCATCAGTGAGTACGGACAAGCCTACGAGCAGTACTTC
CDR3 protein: CAISEYGQAYEQYF

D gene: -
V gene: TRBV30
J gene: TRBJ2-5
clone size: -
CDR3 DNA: TGTGCCTGGAGTGTACAGAGTGGCAGCCAAGAGACCCAGTACTTC
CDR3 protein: CAWSVQSGSQETQYF

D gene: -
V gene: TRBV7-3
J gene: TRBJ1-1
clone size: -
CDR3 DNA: TGTGCCAGCAGCGGCGGGAAGGAAGGGTCGGAAGCTTTCTTT
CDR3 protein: CASSGGKEGSEAFF

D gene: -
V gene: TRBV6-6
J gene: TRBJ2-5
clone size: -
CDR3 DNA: TGTGCCAGCAGTTACTCGTGGGACAAGTACCAAGAGACCCAGTACTTC
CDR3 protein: CASSYSWDKYQETQYF

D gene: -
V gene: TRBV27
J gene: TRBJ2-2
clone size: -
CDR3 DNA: TGTGCCAGCAGTTTGTCGCGATTGGTCGAGGCCGGGGAGCTGTTTTTT
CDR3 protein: CASSLSRLVEAGELFF

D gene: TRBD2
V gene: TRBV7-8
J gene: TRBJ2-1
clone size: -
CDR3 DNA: TGTGCCAGCAGCTTAGGAGCGGGAGCGATCAATGAGCAGTTCTTC
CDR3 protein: CASSLGAGAINEQFF

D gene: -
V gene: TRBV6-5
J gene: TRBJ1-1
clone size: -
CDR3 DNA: TGTGCCAGCAGCCACCAACTTGAAGCTTTCTTT
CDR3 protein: CASSHQLEAFF

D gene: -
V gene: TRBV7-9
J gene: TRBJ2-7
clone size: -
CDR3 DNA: TGTGCCAGCAGCTTCAGGGTACACGAGCAGTACTTC
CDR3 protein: CASSFRVHEQYF

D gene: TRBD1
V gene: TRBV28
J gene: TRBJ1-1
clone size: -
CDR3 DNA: TGTGCCATCGGACAGGGTATGAACACTGAAGCTTTCTTT
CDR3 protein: CAIGQGMNTEAFF

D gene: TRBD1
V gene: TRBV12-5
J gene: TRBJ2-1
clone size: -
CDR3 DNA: TGTGCTAGTGGTTTGGTACTAGGGACAGCGTCCTACAATGAGCAGTTCTTC
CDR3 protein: CASGLVLGTASYNEQFF

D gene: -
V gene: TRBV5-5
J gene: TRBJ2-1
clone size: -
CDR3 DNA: TGTGCCAGCAGCTTGCAGGGTAATGAGCAGTTCTTC
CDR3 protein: CASSLQGNEQFF

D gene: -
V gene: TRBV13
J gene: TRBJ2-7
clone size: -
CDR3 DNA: TGTGCCAGCAGCTCCCGAGGACGGGCGGGGGAGCAGTACTTC
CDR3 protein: CASSSRGRAGEQYF

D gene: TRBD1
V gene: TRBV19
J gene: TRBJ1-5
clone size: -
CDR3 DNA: TGTGCCAGTAGTATTCCGACAGGGATTGGTGTTCAGCCCCAGCATTTT
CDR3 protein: CASSIPTGIGVQPQHF

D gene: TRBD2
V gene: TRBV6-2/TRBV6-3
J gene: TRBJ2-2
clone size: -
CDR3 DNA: TGTGCCAGCAGTTGGACTAGCCTGAGGACCGGGGAGCTGTTTTTT
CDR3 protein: CASSWTSLRTGELFF

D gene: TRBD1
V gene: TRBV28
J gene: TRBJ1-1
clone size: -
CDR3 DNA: TGTGCCAGCAGTACCCGGACAGGGGGCCATGAAGCTTTCTTT
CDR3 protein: CASSTRTGGHEAFF

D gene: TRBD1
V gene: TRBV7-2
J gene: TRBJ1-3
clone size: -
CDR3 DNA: TGTGCCAGCAGGCCGACAGGGCAAAACACCATATATTTT
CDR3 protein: CASRPTGQNTIYF